This TCR beta chain is drawn from a study of T-cell reconstitution after alpha-beta-depleted transplantation in children. Whole-study results and caveats: Reportedly, only several hundred clones from non-depleted graft cells drove alpha-beta T-cell counts at about two months.

The CDR3 has 17 amino acids. Germline CDR1 is MNHEY and CDR2 is SMNVEV (reference sequence). Trimming cost V 2 bases and J 5 bases, with 21 bases left between them. Unique molecular identifiers were incorporated during preparation of the TCRbeta library. TCRdb reprocessed the PCR reads via MiXCR and lists one record per CDR3 protein. The sample has under 400,000 distinct CDR3 sequences; 23% are singletons. Concerning this clonotype itself: What it recognizes is unknown.

This specimen consisted of PBMCs, mostly from graft donor cells, obtained 180 days after TCRalphabeta/CD19-depleted stem cell transplant. V and J are TRBV27 and TRBJ1-2, with D uncertain. The TCR was taken from a male patient younger than 18 who had a stem cell transplant for acute lymphoblastic leukemia, so the T cells may come from the graft donor. The CDR3 region is CASSLGGGGLLPYGYTF. In nucleotides, the CDR3 is TGTGCCAGCAGTTTAGGTGGAGGTGGTCTGCTTCCTTATGGCTACACCTTC.